The 8 T cell receptor beta chains below come from one sample, sequenced in a study of T cell responses to AZD1222 COVID-19 vaccine. Method: immunoSEQ multiplex PCR; TCRdb's copy keeps in-frame clones and lacks some. Of about 140,000 clones listed, about 93% were seen once; the top ten hold under 6.5%. The material sequenced was peripheral blood, taken on day 0 of AZD1222 vaccination. Receptors were obtained from an adult in good health.

This chain uses TRBV27 with TRBJ2-1, with D perhaps TRBD2 (6 bases). This CDR3 has 16 amino acids. The V gene lost 7 bases and the J gene lost 0 bases, with 16 bases spanning the gap. Germline V lookup: CDR1 MNHEY, CDR2 SMNVEV (reference sequence). The CDR3 spells CASIPFSGSSYNEQFF. CDR3 sequence (DNA): TGTGCCAGCATACCCTTTAGCGGCAGCTCCTACAATGAGCAGTTCTTC.

The chain joins TRBV3-1 (or the pseudogene TRBV3-2) to TRBJ2-3; 15 bases are a match to TRBD2. The CDR3 covers 17 residues. V dropped 5 bases and J dropped 3; count of bases not matched to a gene: 6. The germline gives CDR1 LGHDT, CDR2 YNNKEL (reference sequence). CDR3 nucleotide sequence: TGTGCCAGCAGCTCCGGGACTAGCGGGAGGAGAACAGATACGCAGTATTTT. It codes for CASSSGTSGRRTDTQYF.

The chain has TRBV10-3 and TRBJ1-4; a weak D match, TRBD1 (5 bases). The V gene lost 3 bases and the J gene lost 3 bases, with 14 bases spanning the gap. The CDR3 has 16 residues. Germline values: CDR1 ENHRY, CDR2 SYGVKD. The CDR3 loop reads CAISDDHGAANEKLFF. As DNA, the CDR3 is TGTGCCATCAGTGACGATCACGGGGCAGCTAATGAAAAACTGTTTTTT.

This clone was seen once. The chain combines TRBV4-1 with TRBJ2-7; unclear D gene. V was pared by 1 base and J by 0 bases, with 13 bases between. The CDR3 totals 16 residues. The germline CDR1 and CDR2 sequences are MGHRA and YSYEKL. CDR3 coding DNA: TGCGCCAGCAGCCAAGTGAGCCTAAAGAGCTCCTACGAGCAGTACTTC. The encoded protein is CASSQVSLKSSYEQYF.

The chain joins TRBV28 to TRBJ2-3; TRBD2 is a possible D gene (5 bases). This CDR3 has 13 residues. Germline CDR1 and CDR2: MDHEN and SYDVKM. With 6 bases removed from V and 5 bases from J, the gap between germline ends came to 12 bases. Written as DNA, the CDR3 is TGTGCCAGCAGGGGTCCCGGGAAAGATACGCAGTATTTT. Encoded protein: CASRGPGKDTQYF.

The genes are TRBV27 and TRBJ2-5; 9 nucleotides line up with TRBD1. After removal of 6 bases from V and 4 bases from J, the junction contained 12 bases not matched to a gene. CDR1 is MNHEY and CDR2 is SMNVEV in the germline V gene (reference sequence). This CDR3 contains 16 residues. This CDR3 reads CASSPWDRVNRETQYF. The CDR3, as DNA: TGTGCCAGCAGCCCCTGGGACAGGGTGAATCGAGAGACCCAGTACTTC.

The J gene is TRBJ2-1, the V gene TRBV19; 7 bases agree with TRBD2. CDR1 is LNHDA and CDR2 is SQIVND in the germline V gene (reference sequence). V was pared by 9 bases and J by 6 bases, with 11 bases of the junction left unmatched. The CDR3 length is 14 residues. CDR3 coding DNA: TGTGCCAGCCATCGGGGCGGGAGAGGCAATGAGCAGTTCTTC. This gives the protein CASHRGGRGNEQFF.

This chain links TRBV5-1 with TRBJ1-2; D gene unclear. Germline CDR1 is SGHRS and CDR2 is YFSETQ. The CDR3 sequence is 16 residues long. V was shortened by 2 bases and J by 2 bases, with 16 bases between the two germline ends. The CDR3 here is CASSFRGEGGNYGYTF. In DNA form, the CDR3 reads TGCGCCAGCAGCTTCCGGGGAGAGGGAGGAAACTATGGCTACACCTTC. The variable domain in full, with the rest retrieved from reference TRBV5-1 and TRBJ1-2, is KAGVTQTPRYLIKTRGQQVTLSCSPISGHRSVSWYQQTPGQGLQFLFEYFSETQRNKGNFPGRFSGRQFSNSRSEMNVSTLELGDSALYLCASSFRGEGGNYGYTFGSGTRLTVV.